The present TCR beta chain was sequenced within a study of blood T cell repertoires in COVID-19 (dated by TCRdb to 2020 to 2022). For the wider study: Collaborator samples came from the United States, Italy and Spain and covered acute and convalescent phases of COVID-19. The prospective study material was composed of cDNA or gDNA derived from T cells, B-cell-depleted T cells, or PBMCs. Subjects who had been exposed to COVID-19, were actively infected with it, or had recovered from it provided the deeply sampled blood TCRbeta repertoires that made up the dataset. The repertoires were made available in a free public database intended to serve as a resource for research on the immune response to SARS-CoV-2. The samples were drawn from two sources: the first 160 participants of the ongoing ImmuneRACE study, and 1,254 subjects contributed by 6 global collaborators. The sample metadata nearly always contained a de-identified subject ID, COVID-19 status, age in years and sex. Where available, HLA class I and class II types were taken from metadata supplied by the sample provider and were not determined by assay-based typing. Overall study results and their limits: Clinical and demographic metadata were provided uncurated, with the amount varying by source and participant.

The trim is 4 bases for V and 1 base for J, with a gap of 11 bases between the germline ends. The CDR3 numbers 14 residues from cysteine through phenylalanine. Of all the DNA, just the CDR3 is kept, 42 bases in frame from base 1. The germline V gene yields SGHDT for CDR1 and YYEEEE for CDR2. The immunoSEQ Assay, a bias-controlled multiplex PCR, was used to amplify TCRbeta CDR3 regions from genomic DNA. The original methods were these. The number of nucleated cells in each sample was estimated from the amplification of reference gene primers within the assay. Sequence reads were collapsed and filtered to measure the absolute abundance of every unique TCRbeta CDR3 rearrangement. For each sample, productive Simpson clonality was calculated by taking the square root of Simpson's diversity index across productive rearrangements. TCRdb mirrors the immuneACCESS table, restricted to in-frame sequences. Some clones are absent from its copies; in checked studies, under half trace to an unresolved V gene, and the reason for the others is unknown. That table furnishes V, J and clone size, whereas the DNA furnished D and trimming. The sample has tens of thousands of clones on record, under 85% of them singletons. The ten largest make up approximately 10% of the sample.

The collaborating institutions used their own protocols to collect whole blood in K2EDTA tubes. For TCRbeta analysis, collaborator samples were shipped as frozen whole blood, as isolated PBMCs, or as DNA extracted from either sample type. Concerning this clone itself: The specificity of this receptor is unknown. There are no base qualities to consult, and no much larger clone falls within one base.

Recombination linked TRBV5-6 to TRBJ1-1, and perhaps TRBD1 as D gene, on 5 matching bases. The clonotype comes from a man aged 65 to 79 with acute or convalescent COVID-19. The sequencing input was peripheral blood. CDR3 loop: CASSPFGGNTEAFF. The DNA sequence follows: TGTGCCAGCAGCCCCTTCGGGGGGAACACTGAAGCTTTCTTT.